Listed here is a single T cell receptor beta chain. This CDR3 region has 12 residues. V lost 4 bases, J lost 5 bases, and 6 bases lay in between. In germline, CDR1 is SNHLY, CDR2 FYNNEI. The data stem from a study of shared clonotypes between healthy human individuals. About the study: The cohort had two women and a few men, ages 18 to 49.

Unsorted PBMC samples were amplified in replicate PCRs containing 300 ng DNA, tens of thousands of T cell genomes. Here immunoSEQ multiplex PCR was the method, and the copy in TCRdb shows in-frame clones only, minus some. The sample has 400,000 to 500,000 clones; less than 80% are singletons. For unsorted samples, genomic DNA was extracted from about 95 million PBMCs. The receptor's source is a middle-aged woman in good health. Some clones in this sample may be carry-over from other donors' samples. The V call is TRBV2, the J call TRBJ1-5; no clear D. Sequencing was carried out using PBMCs. As DNA, the CDR3 is TGTGCCAGCAGTGGCCGATATCAGCCCCAGCATTTT. Translating gives CASSGRYQPQHF.